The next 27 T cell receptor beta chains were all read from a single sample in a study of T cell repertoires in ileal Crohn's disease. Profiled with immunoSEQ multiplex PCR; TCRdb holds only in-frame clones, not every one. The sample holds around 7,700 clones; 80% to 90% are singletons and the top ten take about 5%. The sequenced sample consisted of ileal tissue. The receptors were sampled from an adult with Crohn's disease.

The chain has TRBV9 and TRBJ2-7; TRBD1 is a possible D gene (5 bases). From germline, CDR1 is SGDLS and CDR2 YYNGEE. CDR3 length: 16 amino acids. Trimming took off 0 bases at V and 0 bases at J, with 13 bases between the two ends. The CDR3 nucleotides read TGTGCCAGCAGCGTAGGGGGCCTACCTAGCTCCTACGAGCAGTACTTC. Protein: CASSVGGLPSSYEQYF.

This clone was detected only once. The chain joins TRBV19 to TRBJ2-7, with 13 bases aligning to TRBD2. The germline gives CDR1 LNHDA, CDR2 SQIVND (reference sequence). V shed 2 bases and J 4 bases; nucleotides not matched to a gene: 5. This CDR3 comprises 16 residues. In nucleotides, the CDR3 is TGTGCCAGTAGTATAACTAGCGGGAGGGCCTCATACGAGCAGTACTTC. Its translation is CASSITSGRASYEQYF.

CDR3 nucleotide sequence: TGTGCCAGTAGTTCTCCGGGACAGGGGATTTCTGGGGCCAACGTCCTGACTTTC. Translation gives CASSSPGQGISGANVLTF. The V and J genes are TRBV19 and TRBJ2-6; 10 bases map to TRBD1. The germline V gene has CDR1 LNHDA and CDR2 SQIVND (reference sequence). This CDR3 has 18 amino acids. With 5 bases clipped from V and 1 base from J, the junction kept 8 bases outside the gene matches.

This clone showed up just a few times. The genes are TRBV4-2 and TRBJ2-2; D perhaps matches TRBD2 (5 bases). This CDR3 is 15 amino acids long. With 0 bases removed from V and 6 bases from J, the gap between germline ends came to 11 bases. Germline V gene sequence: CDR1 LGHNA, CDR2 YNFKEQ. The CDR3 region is CASSQEEGTAGELFF. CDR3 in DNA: TGTGCCAGCAGCCAAGAAGAGGGAACGGCCGGGGAGCTGTTTTTT.

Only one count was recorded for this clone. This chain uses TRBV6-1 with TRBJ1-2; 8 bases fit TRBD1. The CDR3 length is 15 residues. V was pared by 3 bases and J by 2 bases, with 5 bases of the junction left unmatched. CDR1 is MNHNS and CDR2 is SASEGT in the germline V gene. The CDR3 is CASSDADRGNYGYTF. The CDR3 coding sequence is TGTGCCAGCAGTGATGCCGACAGGGGAAACTATGGCTACACCTTC.

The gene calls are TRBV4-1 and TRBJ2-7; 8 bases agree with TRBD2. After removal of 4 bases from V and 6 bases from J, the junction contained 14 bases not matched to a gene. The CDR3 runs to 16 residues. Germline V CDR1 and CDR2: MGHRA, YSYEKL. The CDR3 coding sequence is TGCGCCAGCAGCCTACCCGGGGGGGGCCGTGACTTCGAGCAGTACTTC. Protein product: CASSLPGGGRDFEQYF.

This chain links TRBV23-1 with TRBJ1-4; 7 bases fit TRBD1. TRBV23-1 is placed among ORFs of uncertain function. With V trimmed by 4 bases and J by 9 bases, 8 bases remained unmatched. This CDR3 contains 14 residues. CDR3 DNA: TGCGCCAGCAGTCCGGACAGGACCAGCCAAAAACTGTTTTTT. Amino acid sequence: CASSPDRTSQKLFF.

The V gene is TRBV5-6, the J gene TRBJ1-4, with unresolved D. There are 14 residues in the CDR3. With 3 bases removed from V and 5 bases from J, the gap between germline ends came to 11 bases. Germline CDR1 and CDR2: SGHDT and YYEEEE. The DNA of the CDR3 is TGTGCCAGCAGCTATTCGGGTATCAATGAAAAACTGTTTTTT. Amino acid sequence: CASSYSGINEKLFF.

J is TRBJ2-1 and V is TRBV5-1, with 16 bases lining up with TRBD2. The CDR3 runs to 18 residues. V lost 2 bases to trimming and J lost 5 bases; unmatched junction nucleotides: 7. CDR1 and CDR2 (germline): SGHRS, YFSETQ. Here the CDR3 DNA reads TGCGCCAGCAGCTTTGGGGGGACTAGCGGGAGGGAGAACAATGAGCAGTTCTTC. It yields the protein CASSFGGTSGRENNEQFF.

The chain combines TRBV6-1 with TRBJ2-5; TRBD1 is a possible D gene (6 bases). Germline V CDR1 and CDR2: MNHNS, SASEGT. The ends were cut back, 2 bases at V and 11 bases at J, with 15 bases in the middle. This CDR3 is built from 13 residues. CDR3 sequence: CASSESGQPEQYF. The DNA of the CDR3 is TGTGCCAGCAGTGAAAGCGGACAGCCAGAGCAGTACTTC.

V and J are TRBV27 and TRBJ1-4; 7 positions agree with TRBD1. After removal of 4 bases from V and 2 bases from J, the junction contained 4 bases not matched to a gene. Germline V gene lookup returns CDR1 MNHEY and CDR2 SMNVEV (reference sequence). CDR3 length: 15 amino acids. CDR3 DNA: TGTGCCAGCAGTTCGGAGACAGGGACTAATGAAAAACTGTTTTTT. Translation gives CASSSETGTNEKLFF. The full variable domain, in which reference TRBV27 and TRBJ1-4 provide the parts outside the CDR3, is EAQVTQNPRYLITVTGKKLTVTCSQNMNHEYMSWYRQDPGLGLRQIYYSMNVEVTDKGDVPEGYKVSRKEKRNFPLILESPSPNQTSLYFCASSSETGTNEKLFFGSGTQLSVL.

In DNA, the CDR3 is TGTGCCAGCAGCCAGGACAGGAATGAAAAACTGTTTTTT. It translates to CASSQDRNEKLFF. The chain uses TRBV5-5 and TRBJ1-4; 7 positions agree with TRBD1. Germline V gene lookup returns CDR1 SGHKS and CDR2 YYEKEE (reference sequence). The V and J ends lost 4 bases and 5 bases, in that order; junction bases with no gene match: 2. The CDR3 is 13 residues long.

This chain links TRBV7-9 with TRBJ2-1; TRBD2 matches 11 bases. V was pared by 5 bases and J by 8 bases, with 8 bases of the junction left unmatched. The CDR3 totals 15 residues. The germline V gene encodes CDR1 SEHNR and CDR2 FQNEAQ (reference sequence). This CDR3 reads CASSRTSGSLDEQFF. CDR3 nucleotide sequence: TGTGCCAGCAGCAGAACTAGCGGGAGTCTCGATGAGCAGTTCTTC.

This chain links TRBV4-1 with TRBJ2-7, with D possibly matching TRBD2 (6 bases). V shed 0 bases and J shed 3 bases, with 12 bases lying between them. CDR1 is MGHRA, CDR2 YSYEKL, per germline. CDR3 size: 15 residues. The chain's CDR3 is CASSQDVSGLYEQYF. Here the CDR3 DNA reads TGCGCCAGCAGCCAAGATGTATCGGGACTCTACGAGCAGTACTTC.

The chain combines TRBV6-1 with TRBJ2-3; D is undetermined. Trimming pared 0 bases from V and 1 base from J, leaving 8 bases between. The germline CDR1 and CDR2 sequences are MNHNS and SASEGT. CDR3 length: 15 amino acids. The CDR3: CASSEARIRTDTQYF. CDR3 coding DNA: TGTGCCAGCAGTGAAGCGCGGATACGCACAGATACGCAGTATTTT.

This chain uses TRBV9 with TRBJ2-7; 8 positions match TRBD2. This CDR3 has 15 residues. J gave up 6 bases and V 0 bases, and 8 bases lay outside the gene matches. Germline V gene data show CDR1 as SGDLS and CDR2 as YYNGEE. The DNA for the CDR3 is TGTGCCAGCAGCGTAGATGGCGGGGGGAGAAGCGAGCAGTACTTC. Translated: CASSVDGGGRSEQYF. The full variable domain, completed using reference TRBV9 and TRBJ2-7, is DSGVTQTPKHLITATGQRVTLRCSPRSGDLSVYWYQQSLDQGLQFLIQYYNGEERAKGNILERFSAQQFPDLHSELNLSSLELGDSALYFCASSVDGGGRSEQYFGPGTRLTVT.

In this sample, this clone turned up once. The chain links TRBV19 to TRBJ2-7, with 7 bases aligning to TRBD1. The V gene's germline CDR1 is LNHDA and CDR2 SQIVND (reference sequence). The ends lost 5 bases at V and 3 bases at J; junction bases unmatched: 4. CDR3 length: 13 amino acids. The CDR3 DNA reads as TGTGCCAGTAGTCGGGACAGCATCTACGAGCAGTACTTC. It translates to CASSRDSIYEQYF. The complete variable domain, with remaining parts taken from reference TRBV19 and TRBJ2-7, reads DGGITQSPKYLFRKEGQNVTLSCEQNLNHDAMYWYRQDPGQGLRLIYYSQIVNDFQKGDIAEGYSVSREKKESFPLTVTSAQKNPTAFYLCASSRDSIYEQYFGPGTRLTVT.

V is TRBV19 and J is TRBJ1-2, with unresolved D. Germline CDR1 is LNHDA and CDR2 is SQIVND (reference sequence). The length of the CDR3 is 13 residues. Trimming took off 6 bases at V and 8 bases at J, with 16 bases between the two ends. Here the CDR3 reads CASRGDLPLGYTF. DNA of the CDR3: TGTGCCAGTAGGGGAGACTTACCTTTAGGCTACACCTTC. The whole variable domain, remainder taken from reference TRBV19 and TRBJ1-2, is DGGITQSPKYLFRKEGQNVTLSCEQNLNHDAMYWYRQDPGQGLRLIYYSQIVNDFQKGDIAEGYSVSREKKESFPLTVTSAQKNPTAFYLCASRGDLPLGYTFGSGTRLTVV.

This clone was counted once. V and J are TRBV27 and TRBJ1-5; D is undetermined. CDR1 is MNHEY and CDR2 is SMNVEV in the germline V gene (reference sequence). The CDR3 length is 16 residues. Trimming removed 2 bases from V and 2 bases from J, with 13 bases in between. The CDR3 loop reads CASSLGGRRGNQPQHF. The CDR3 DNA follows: TGTGCCAGCAGTTTAGGAGGCCGTCGGGGCAATCAGCCCCAGCATTTT.

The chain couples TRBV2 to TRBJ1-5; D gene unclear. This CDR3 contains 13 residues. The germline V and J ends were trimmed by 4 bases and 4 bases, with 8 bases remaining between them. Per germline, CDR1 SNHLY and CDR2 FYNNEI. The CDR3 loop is CASSASGNQPQHF. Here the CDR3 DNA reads TGTGCCAGCAGTGCTTCGGGGAATCAGCCCCAGCATTTT. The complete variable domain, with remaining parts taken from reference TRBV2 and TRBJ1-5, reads EPEVTQTPSHQVTQMGQEVILRCVPISNHLYFYWYRQILGQKVEFLVSFYNNEISEKSEIFDDQFSVERPDGSNFTLKIRSTKLEDSAMYFCASSASGNQPQHFGDGTRLSIL.

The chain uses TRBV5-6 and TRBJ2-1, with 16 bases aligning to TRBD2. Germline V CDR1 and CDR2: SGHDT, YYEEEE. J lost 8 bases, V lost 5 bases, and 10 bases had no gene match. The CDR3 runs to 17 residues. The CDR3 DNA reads TGTGCCAGCAGGTCCGGGACTAGCGGGAGGGCCCTCCATGAGCAGTTCTTC. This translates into CASRSGTSGRALHEQFF.

The CDR3 loop reads CASSEGTGNQPQHF. Written as DNA, the CDR3 is TGTGCCAGCTCAGAAGGGACAGGGAATCAGCCCCAGCATTTT. The chain is built from TRBV18 and TRBJ1-5; 9 nucleotides agree with TRBD1. CDR1 KGHSH and CDR2 LQKENI come from the germline V gene. The CDR3 totals 14 residues. V was clipped by 5 bases and J by 4 bases; unmatched bases: 3.

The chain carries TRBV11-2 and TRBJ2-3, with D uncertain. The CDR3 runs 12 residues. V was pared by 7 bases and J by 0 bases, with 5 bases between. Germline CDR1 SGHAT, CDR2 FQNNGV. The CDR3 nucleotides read TGTGCCAGCACCCCAAGCACAGATACGCAGTATTTT. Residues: CASTPSTDTQYF.

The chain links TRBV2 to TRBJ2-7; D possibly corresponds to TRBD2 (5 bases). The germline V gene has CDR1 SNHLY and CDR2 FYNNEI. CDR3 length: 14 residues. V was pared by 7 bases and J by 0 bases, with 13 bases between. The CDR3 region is CASNPSGSSYEQYF. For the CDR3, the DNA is TGTGCCAGCAACCCCAGCGGAAGCTCCTACGAGCAGTACTTC.

The CDR3 DNA reads TGTGCCAGCAGCTTAGCTAGCGGGAGAGAGACCCAGTACTTC. Translated, it gives CASSLASGRETQYF. The chain is built from TRBV7-9 and TRBJ2-5, with 9 bases identical to TRBD2. The CDR3 runs 14 residues. After removal of 0 bases from V and 4 bases from J, the junction contained 0 bases not matched to a gene. In germline, CDR1 is SEHNR, CDR2 FQNEAQ (reference sequence).

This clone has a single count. CDR3 DNA: TGTGCCAGCAGCTTAGGGACAGCGACGGGCAATCAGCCCCAGCATTTT. Translating it yields CASSLGTATGNQPQHF. The V gene is TRBV7-9, the J gene TRBJ1-5; a weak D match, TRBD1 (6 bases). With 1 base removed from V and 2 bases from J, the gap between germline ends came to 12 bases. CDR3 length: 16 amino acids. Germline values: CDR1 SEHNR, CDR2 FQNEAQ (reference sequence). Filled out from reference TRBV7-9 and TRBJ1-5, the complete variable domain reads DTGVSQNPRHKITKRGQNVTFRCDPISEHNRLYWYRQTLGQGPEFLTYFQNEAQLEKSRLLSDRFSAERPKGSFSTLEIQRTEQGDSAMYLCASSLGTATGNQPQHFGDGTRLSIL.

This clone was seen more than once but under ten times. The CDR3, as DNA: TGTGCCAGCAGCGCCTCTTGGGGACAGGGAACTGAAGCTTTCTTT. It yields the protein CASSASWGQGTEAFF. This rearrangement joins TRBV9 to TRBJ1-1; 9 bases align to TRBD1. V shed 3 bases, J shed 5 bases, and the junction held 8 bases outside the gene matches. CDR1 is SGDLS, CDR2 YYNGEE, per germline. CDR3 length: 15 amino acids.